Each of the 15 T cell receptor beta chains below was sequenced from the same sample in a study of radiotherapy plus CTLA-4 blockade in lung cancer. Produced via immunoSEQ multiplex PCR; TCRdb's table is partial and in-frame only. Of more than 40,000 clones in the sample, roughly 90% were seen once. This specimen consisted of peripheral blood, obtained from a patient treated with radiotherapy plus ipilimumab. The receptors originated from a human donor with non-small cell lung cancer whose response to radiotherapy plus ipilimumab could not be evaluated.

The DNA for the CDR3 is TGTGCCAGCAGTCATGGAACAGGGGGCCTCGGGAGGGCCAAAAACATTCAGTACTTC. Protein: CASSHGTGGLGRAKNIQYF. J is TRBJ2-4 and V is TRBV27; 9 positions match TRBD1. V lost 5 bases, J lost 1 base, and 15 bases stayed unmatched. Germline V gene lookup returns CDR1 MNHEY and CDR2 SMNVEV (reference sequence). The CDR3 has 19 amino acids.

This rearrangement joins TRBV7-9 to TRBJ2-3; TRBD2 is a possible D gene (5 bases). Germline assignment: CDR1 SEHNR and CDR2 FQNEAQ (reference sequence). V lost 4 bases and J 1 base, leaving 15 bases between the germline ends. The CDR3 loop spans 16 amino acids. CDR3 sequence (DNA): TGTGCCAGCAGCTACCCACTAGACGGGGGCACAGATACGCAGTATTTT. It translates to CASSYPLDGGTDTQYF.

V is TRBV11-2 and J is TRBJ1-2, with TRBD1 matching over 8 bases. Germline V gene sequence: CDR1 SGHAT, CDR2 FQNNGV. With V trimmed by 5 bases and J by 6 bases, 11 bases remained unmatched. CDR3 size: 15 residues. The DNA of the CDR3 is TGTGCCAGCAGCGGATACACGGAGACAGGGGATGGCTACACCTTC. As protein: CASSGYTETGDGYTF.

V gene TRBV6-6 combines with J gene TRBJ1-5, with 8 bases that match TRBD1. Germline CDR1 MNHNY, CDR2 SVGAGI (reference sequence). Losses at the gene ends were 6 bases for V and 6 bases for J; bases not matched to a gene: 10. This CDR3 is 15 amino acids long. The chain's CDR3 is CASRRQGPRFQPQHF. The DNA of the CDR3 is TGTGCCAGCAGGCGACAGGGGCCGAGATTTCAGCCCCAGCATTTT.

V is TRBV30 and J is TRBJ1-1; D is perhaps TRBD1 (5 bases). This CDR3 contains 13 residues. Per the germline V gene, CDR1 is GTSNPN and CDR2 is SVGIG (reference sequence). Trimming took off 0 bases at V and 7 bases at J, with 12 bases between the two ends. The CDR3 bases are TGTGCCTGGAGTGTACGGGCAGGGCTTGAAGCTTTCTTT. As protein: CAWSVRAGLEAFF.

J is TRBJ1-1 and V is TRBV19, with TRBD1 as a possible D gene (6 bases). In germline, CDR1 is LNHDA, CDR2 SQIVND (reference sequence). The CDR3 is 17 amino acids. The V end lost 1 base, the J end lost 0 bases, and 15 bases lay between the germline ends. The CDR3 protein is CASSIGLSDRLNTEAFF. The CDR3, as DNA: TGTGCCAGTAGTATAGGACTTTCGGACAGATTGAACACTGAAGCTTTCTTT.

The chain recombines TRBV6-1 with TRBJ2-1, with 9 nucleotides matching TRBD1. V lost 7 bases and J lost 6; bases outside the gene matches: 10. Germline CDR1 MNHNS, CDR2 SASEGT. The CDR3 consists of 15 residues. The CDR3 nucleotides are TGTGCCAGCACTCATAGGGGGACAGGGCCCAATGAGCAGTTCTTC. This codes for CASTHRGTGPNEQFF.

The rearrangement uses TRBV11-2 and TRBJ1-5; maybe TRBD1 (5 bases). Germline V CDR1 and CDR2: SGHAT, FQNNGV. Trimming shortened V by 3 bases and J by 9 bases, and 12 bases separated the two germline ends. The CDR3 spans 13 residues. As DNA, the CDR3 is TGTGCCAGCAGCTTGCAGGGATTAGGGCCCCAGCATTTT. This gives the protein CASSLQGLGPQHF.

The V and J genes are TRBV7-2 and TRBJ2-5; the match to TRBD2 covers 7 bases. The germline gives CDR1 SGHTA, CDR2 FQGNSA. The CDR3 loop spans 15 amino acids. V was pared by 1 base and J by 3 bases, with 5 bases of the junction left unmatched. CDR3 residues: CASSLVSGAKETQYF. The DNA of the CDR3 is TGTGCCAGCAGCTTAGTGAGCGGGGCAAAAGAGACCCAGTACTTC.

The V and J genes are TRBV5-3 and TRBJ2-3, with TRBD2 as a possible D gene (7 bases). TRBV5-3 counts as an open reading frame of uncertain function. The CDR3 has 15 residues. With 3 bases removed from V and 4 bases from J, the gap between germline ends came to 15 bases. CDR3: CARSSLGRGADTQYF. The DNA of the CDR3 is TGTGCCAGAAGCTCCCTTGGGAGGGGGGCAGATACGCAGTATTTT.

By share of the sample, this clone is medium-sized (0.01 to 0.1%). The CDR3 loop is CASSESGTGDAHSYEQYF. The CDR3 DNA reads as TGTGCCAGCAGTGAATCCGGGACAGGGGACGCTCATTCCTACGAGCAGTACTTC. The chain links TRBV25-1 to TRBJ2-7, with 10 bases identical to TRBD1. The CDR3 covers 18 residues. The V segment lost 1 base and the J segment 1 base; nucleotides outside the gene matches: 10. Germline V lookup: CDR1 MGHDK, CDR2 SYGVNS.

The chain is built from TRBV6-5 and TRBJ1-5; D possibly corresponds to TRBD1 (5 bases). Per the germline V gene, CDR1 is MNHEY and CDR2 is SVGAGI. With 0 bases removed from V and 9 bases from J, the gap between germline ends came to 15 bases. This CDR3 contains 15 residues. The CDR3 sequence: CASSYSDQGLPPQHF. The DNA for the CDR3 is TGTGCCAGCAGTTACTCCGATCAGGGTCTTCCGCCCCAGCATTTT.

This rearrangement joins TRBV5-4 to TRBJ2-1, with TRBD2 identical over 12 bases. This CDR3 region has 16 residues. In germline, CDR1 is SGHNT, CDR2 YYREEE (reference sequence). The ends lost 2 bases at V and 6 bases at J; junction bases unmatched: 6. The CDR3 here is CASSLGGTSGLNEQFF. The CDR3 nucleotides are TGTGCCAGCAGCTTAGGGGGGACTAGCGGGCTCAATGAGCAGTTCTTC. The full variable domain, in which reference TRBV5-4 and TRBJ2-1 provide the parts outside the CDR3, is ETGVTQSPTHLIKTRGQQVTLRCSSQSGHNTVSWYQQALGQGPQFIFQYYREEENGRGNFPPRFSGLQFPNYSSELNVNALELDDSALYLCASSLGGTSGLNEQFFGPGTRLTVL.

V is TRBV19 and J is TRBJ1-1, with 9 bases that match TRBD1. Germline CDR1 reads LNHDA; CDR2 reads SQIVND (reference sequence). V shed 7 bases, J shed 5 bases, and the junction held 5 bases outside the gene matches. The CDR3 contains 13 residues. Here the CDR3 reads CASKIGQGTEAFF. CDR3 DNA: TGTGCCAGTAAAATTGGACAGGGGACTGAAGCTTTCTTT.

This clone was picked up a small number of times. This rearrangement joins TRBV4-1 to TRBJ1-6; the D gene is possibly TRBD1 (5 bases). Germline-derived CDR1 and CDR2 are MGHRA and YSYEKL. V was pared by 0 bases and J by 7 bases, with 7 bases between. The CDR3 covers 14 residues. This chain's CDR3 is CASSQESGNSPLHF. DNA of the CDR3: TGCGCCAGCAGCCAAGAGTCAGGGAATTCACCCCTCCACTTT.